The rows below give T cell receptor beta chains drawn from one sample of a study of vaccination effects on CD4 cells after COVID-19. The table came from immunoSEQ multiplex PCR; TCRdb's copy has only in-frame clones and leaves some out. This table holds 37,000 or so clones, roughly 66% found once. The antigens for these receptors are not known. Here the sequenced sample was CD4+ T cells from PBMCs cultured with HCoV-OC43 spike peptides, taken before COVID-19 vaccination. Every receptor here comes from a human donor who received a COVID-19 vaccine. Both conserved end residues are part of each CDR3. D genes are given only for firm matches. Clone size is stated in some rows and not others, as once, few, many or a class when expanded.

TRBD2 . TRBJ2-1 TRBV2 16 CASSEFRLARDNEQFF TGTGCCAGCAGTGAATTCCGACTAGCGAGGGACAATGAGCAGTTCTTC
. . TRBJ2-5 TRBV2 12 CASSGGIGTQYF TGTGCCAGCAGTGGGGGGATCGGGACCCAGTACTTC
TRBD1 . TRBJ2-1 TRBV27 18 CASSLLDRGLNLYNEQFF TGTGCCAGCAGTTTATTGGACAGGGGGCTTAACCTCTACAATGAGCAGTTCTTC
. . TRBJ1-3 TRBV13 16 CASSFTALLSGNTIYF TGTGCCAGCAGCTTTACGGCCTTGCTCTCTGGAAACACCATATATTTT
TRBD1 . TRBJ1-2 TRBV15 17 CATSRNLEDRDRGIYTF TGTGCCACCAGCAGGAATTTAGAAGACCGGGACAGGGGGATCTACACCTTC
. . TRBJ1-4 TRBV27 14 CASSPRATNEKLFF TGTGCCAGCAGTCCGAGAGCAACTAATGAAAAACTGTTTTTT
. . TRBJ1-2 TRBV6-5 15 CASSYSWTEHYGYTF TGTGCCAGCAGTTACTCCTGGACAGAACACTATGGCTACACCTTC
. few TRBJ2-1 TRBV10-2 14 CASSERAQGNEQFF TGCGCCAGCAGTGAGAGGGCCCAGGGCAATGAGCAGTTCTTC
. . TRBJ1-1 TRBV27 14 CASSQSGENTEAFF TGTGCCAGCAGTCAGTCGGGGGAGAACACTGAAGCTTTCTTT
. few TRBJ2-7 TRBV5-1 11 CASSSSYEQYF TGCGCCAGCAGCTCATCCTACGAGCAGTACTTC
TRBD1 few TRBJ1-4 TRBV5-1 15 CASSLGTGGSEKLFF TGCGCCAGCAGCTTGGGCACAGGGGGCAGTGAAAAACTGTTTTTT
. . TRBJ1-5 TRBV7-2 15 CASSLRTETNQPQHF TGTGCCAGCAGCCTAAGGACAGAAACCAATCAGCCCCAGCATTTT
TRBD1 . TRBJ1-2 TRBV4-1 18 CASSQALLYRRGHGGYTF TGCGCCAGCAGCCAAGCGTTATTGTACCGCAGGGGGCATGGTGGCTACACCTTC